This T cell receptor beta chain was observed in a study of T-cell memory formation after mild COVID-19 (dated by TCRdb to the early 2020s). About the full investigation: Most TCR sequence clusters were specific to one of the two donors. T-cell clones expanding and contracting after mild COVID-19 in two donors were tracked by longitudinal TCRalpha and TCRbeta repertoire sequencing. The cohort was made up of two young adult volunteers, one female and one male, who were previously healthy. What the work shows at the level of the full study, not this receptor alone: The study covered only a couple of mild cases, and larger cohorts including severe cases with pre-infection samples were considered necessary. Some responding clones were detected in pre-infection memory, which suggested that pre-existing cross-reactive memory T cells had joined the SARS-CoV-2 response. From day 15 to 85, contracting clones showed balanced CD4/CD8 phenotypes, whereas a second wave of clones that expanded from day 15 to 37 leaned towards CD4+. Contracting CD4+ clones were located mainly in the CM and EM memory subsets, whereas CD8+ clones were found to be enriched in EMRA. The second-wave clones that peaked on day 37 were not confirmed to be SARS-CoV-2 specific.

Sequenced on an Illumina NovaSeq 6000. Using 5'RACE with constant-segment primers, TCRalpha and TCRbeta cDNA libraries were constructed, with sample barcodes and unique molecular identifiers added in the process. Trizol reagent was used to extract RNA from every sample. Amplification of the libraries took two PCR steps, and the second step added a second sample barcode plus Illumina TruSeq adapters. Sequencing of libraries was performed on an Illumina NovaSeq with 2 x 150 bp paired-end reads. In the source study's methods: With migec v1.2.7, reads were demultiplexed and then collapsed into UMI-guided consensus sequences. Using mixcr v2.1.11, the UMI consensuses were aligned to TRA and TRB V and J templates and assembled into clonotypes. Expanded or contracted clonotypes were those called significant by both edgeR and NoisET, with noise models trained on biological replicates. edgeR calls used a false discovery rate-adjusted p below 0.01 and a log2 fold-change threshold of 1. As an exploratory analysis of dynamics, max-normalized trajectories of the 1000 most abundant clonotypes were examined by PCA with hierarchical clustering. Separately sequenced CD4+ and CD8+ repertoires were used to assign a CD4 or CD8 phenotype to each responding clone. TCRdb reworked the public reads: Q25 trimming with fastp, MiXCR clone assembly, productive beta chains retained. Duplicate CDR3 protein sequences are folded into a single record with the most common DNA and genes. The authors' filters were not applied to this entry. The sample table lists roughly 260,000 distinct CDR3 sequences, around 15% of them with a count of one. Clones ranked in the top ten supply about 3.5% of the sample.

The junction shows trimming of 0 bases on V and 3 bases on J, plus 9 bases between the germline ends. The germline V gene sets CDR1 to LGHNA and CDR2 to YSLEER. The CDR3, cysteine through phenylalanine, is 15 amino acids long. Kept here is only the CDR3 DNA, which spans 45 bases and is read in frame from base 1. In the case of this clonotype: This clone's antigen is unknown. No base-level quality is on record; no much larger clone is a single base apart.

Ficoll-Paque density gradient centrifugation was used to isolate PBMCs. The clonotype was recovered from a man in his late teens or twenties who had mild COVID-19 (a few samples of this study predate the infection). The sample titles of this study are shuffled in the database, so cell type and time point are left out; the donor was told from shared clones. The sequencing sample was made of PBMCs or a T cell subset sorted from them (not recorded which). The receptor chain draws on TRBV4-3 and TRBJ1-5, with TRBD1 perhaps the D gene, on 6 matching bases. The CDR3 here reads CASSQDRGFNQPQHF. The nucleotide sequence is TGCGCCAGCAGCCAAGACAGGGGATTCAATCAGCCCCAGCATTTT.